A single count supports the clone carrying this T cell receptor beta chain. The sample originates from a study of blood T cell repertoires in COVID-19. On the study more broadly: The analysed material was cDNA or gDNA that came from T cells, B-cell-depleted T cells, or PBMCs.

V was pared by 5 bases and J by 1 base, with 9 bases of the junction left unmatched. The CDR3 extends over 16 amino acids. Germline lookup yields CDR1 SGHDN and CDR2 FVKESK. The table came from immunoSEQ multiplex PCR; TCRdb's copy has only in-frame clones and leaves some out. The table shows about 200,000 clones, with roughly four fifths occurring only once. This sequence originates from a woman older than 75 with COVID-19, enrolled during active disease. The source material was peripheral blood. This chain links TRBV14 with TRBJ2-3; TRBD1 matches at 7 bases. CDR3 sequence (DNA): TGTGCCAGCAGCTTCCGACAGGGACGACGCACAGATACGCAGTATTTT. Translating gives CASSFRQGRRTDTQYF.